The source of this T cell receptor (beta chain) is a study of CD8 T cells in Susac syndrome. cDNA came from around 0.5 to 1 ug RNA primed by random hexamers. The method of amplification for TCR beta CDR3 was immunoSEQ multiplex PCR, covering 54 Vbeta and 13 Jbeta. MiXCR, applied by TCRdb to the immunoSEQ multiplex PCR reads, yields one record per CDR3 protein. The sample shows about 200,000 distinct CDR3 sequences, more than 90% of them seen only once. The study's findings and limits: Acknowledgment was made by the study that its TCR sequencing and HLA analysis involved a relatively small number of individuals.

Germline V gene lookup returns CDR1 MNHEY and CDR2 SMNVEV (reference sequence). The CDR3 is 13 amino acids. Trimming pared 3 bases from V and 5 bases from J, leaving 8 bases between. About this clonotype: Antigen: not known.

Sequencing of TCR beta was performed on blood CD8+ T cells and on blood CD4+ T cells. It was negative isolation that provided the CD8+ and CD4+ T cells, whereas TEMRA cells were enriched by FACS. The clonotype was recovered from a human donor with multiple sclerosis. This chain uses TRBV27 with TRBJ1-5, with D tentatively TRBD1 (5 bases). The sequenced sample consisted of CD4+ T cells from PBMCs. CDR3 bases: TGTGCCAGCAGTTTGCAGGGCTATCAGCCCCAGCATTTT. Translated: CASSLQGYQPQHF.